Below, 13 T cell receptor beta chains from the same sample are listed, as sequenced in a study of T cells in Graves' hyperthyroidism and ophthalmopathy. Amplified TCR beta CDR3 regions came from RNA transcripts. The TCR CDR3 first-round RT-PCR relied on the HTBI primer set. TCRdb re-called the multiplex PCR reads through MiXCR, storing one row per CDR3 protein. Found here are about 620,000 distinct CDR3 sequences, 15% to 20% of them singletons; the top ten hold 3% to 4%. The specimen sequenced was blood. The receptors derive from a woman in her 30s with Graves' hyperthyroidism.

This clonotype showed up many times. The V and J genes are TRBV11-1 and TRBJ2-7; TRBD2 matches at 11 bases. Trimming removed 2 bases from V and 1 base from J; junction bases left unmatched: 4. The CDR3 totals 16 residues. Looked up from germline, CDR1 is SGHAT and CDR2 is FQDESV (reference sequence). The DNA of the CDR3 is TGTGCCAGCAGCTTATACACTAGCGGGAGTTCCTACGAGCAGTACTTC. Its translation is CASSLYTSGSSYEQYF. The full variable domain, rest sourced from reference TRBV11-1 and TRBJ2-7, is EAEVAQSPRYKITEKSQAVAFWCDPISGHATLYWYRQILGQGPELLVQFQDESVVDDSQLPKDRFSAERLKGVDSTLKIQPAELGDSAMYLCASSLYTSGSSYEQYFGPGTRLTVT.

This clonotype was observed at least ten times. V usage is TRBV30 and J usage is TRBJ1-4; 10 positions match TRBD1. The junction had 8 bases not matched to a gene; V was cut back by 3 bases and J by 7 bases. The CDR3 loop spans 15 amino acids. Germline assignment: CDR1 GTSNPN and CDR2 SVGIG (reference sequence). In DNA, the CDR3 is TGTGCCTGGAGCTCCGGGACAGGGGAAGTTGAAAAACTGTTTTTT. Translating gives CAWSSGTGEVEKLFF.

A remark on this clonotype: A junction boundary mismatches the germline segment, possibly from a read error. The chain has TRBV28 and TRBJ1-2; D not certain. In germline, CDR1 is MDHEN, CDR2 SYDVKM. The CDR3 is made up of 14 amino acids. CDR3 nucleotide sequence: TGTGCCAGCAGTTTAAGTACAATAGGGTATGGCTACGCCTTC. This translates into CASSLSTIGYGYAF.

This clonotype came up many times. The genes are TRBV4-1 and TRBJ1-4; 8 nucleotides match TRBD1. Germline V gene sequence: CDR1 MGHRA, CDR2 YSYEKL. The CDR3 has 14 amino acids. V lost 3 bases and J lost 7; bases outside the gene matches: 4. CDR3 protein: CASSHGQGREKLFF. As DNA, the CDR3 is TGCGCCAGCAGCCATGGACAGGGTCGTGAAAAACTGTTTTTT.

This clonotype has ten or more counts. The genes are TRBV28 and TRBJ2-3, with D possibly matching TRBD2 (6 bases). Trimming took off 7 bases at V and 0 bases at J, with 14 bases between the two ends. CDR1 is MDHEN and CDR2 is SYDVKM in the germline V gene. CDR3 size: 15 residues. The CDR3 DNA reads TGTGCCAGCACCACGGACTACCAAAGCACAGATACGCAGTATTTT. It codes for CASTTDYQSTDTQYF.

CDR3 nucleotide sequence: TGTGCCAGCAGCTTCGAATCCGAGGTGCAGTTCTTC. This translates into CASSFESEVQFF. V usage is TRBV11-2 and J usage is TRBJ2-1; D is ambiguous. V was trimmed by 3 bases and J by 12 bases, leaving 12 bases between them. The CDR3 contains 12 residues. CDR1 and CDR2 from the germline V gene are SGHAT and FQNNGV.

The table lists this clonotype with a few counts. CDR3 DNA sequence: TGTGCCAGCTCACCAATGACAGACCTTAGAGGGGGCTACACCTTC. Its protein is CASSPMTDLRGGYTF. The chain is built from TRBV18 and TRBJ1-2; D may be TRBD1 (5 bases). This CDR3 is built from 15 residues. Trimming removed 2 bases from V and 8 bases from J, with 18 bases in between. Germline V lookup: CDR1 KGHSH, CDR2 LQKENI.

The rearrangement joins TRBV30 to TRBJ1-5; no reliable D call. The length of the CDR3 is 15 residues. Germline CDR1 reads GTSNPN; CDR2 reads SVGIG (reference sequence). V was pared by 1 base and J by 3 bases, with 13 bases between. The CDR3 DNA reads TGTGCCTGGAGTGGCCCGGGAAATATCAATCAGCCCCAGCATTTT. Its protein is CAWSGPGNINQPQHF. Looking up the rest from reference TRBV30 and TRBJ1-5 gives the full variable domain: SQTIHQWPATLVQPVGSPLSLECTVEGTSNPNLYWYRQAAGRGLQLLFYSVGIGQISSEVPQNLSASRPQDRQFILSSKKLLLSDSGFYLCAWSGPGNINQPQHFGDGTRLSIL.

This clonotype has more than one count but fewer than ten. The rearrangement uses TRBV27 and TRBJ2-3; D tentatively fits TRBD1 or TRBD2 (5 bases each). CDR3 length equals 19 residues. The germline V gene encodes CDR1 MNHEY and CDR2 SMNVEV (reference sequence). V was shortened by 3 bases and J by 2 bases, with 24 bases between the two germline ends. The CDR3 DNA follows: TGTGCCAGCAGTTTTAGGGTGGGGGTAAGGGGTGGAGACACAGATACGCAGTATTTT. This translates into CASSFRVGVRGGDTDTQYF.

As to this clonotype: This may be a read error, as it is one base from a much larger clone. The J gene is TRBJ1-1, the V gene TRBV6-1; 11 nucleotides match TRBD1. Germline V lookup: CDR1 MNHNS, CDR2 SASEGT. The CDR3 has 15 residues. With V trimmed by 7 bases and J by 6 bases, 10 bases remained unmatched. CDR3 in amino acids: CASTNRDRGLPEAFF. For the CDR3, the DNA is TGTGCCAGCACTAACCGGGACAGGGGGTTGCCTGAAGCTTTCTTT.

There are many counts of this clonotype. The chain carries TRBV3-1 and TRBJ1-5; D possibly corresponds to TRBD1 (5 bases). Trimming cost V 1 base and J 7 bases, with 8 bases left between them. This CDR3 region has 13 residues. From germline, CDR1 is LGHDT and CDR2 YNNKEL (reference sequence). CDR3 DNA: TGTGCCAGCAGCCAAGTGGGACGACAGCCCCAGCATTTT. Its translation: CASSQVGRQPQHF.

This clonotype turned up a few times. J is TRBJ2-1 and V is TRBV3-1, with a weak D call TRBD2 (5 bases). Germline V CDR1 and CDR2: LGHDT, YNNKEL (reference sequence). With 3 bases removed from V and 6 bases from J, the gap between germline ends came to 15 bases. The CDR3 consists of 15 residues. The CDR3 coding sequence is TGTGCCAGCAGCCATGCTGGAGGTTTCGGCAATGAGCAGTTCTTC. Residues: CASSHAGGFGNEQFF.

The sample holds many counts of this clonotype. The chain couples TRBV7-2 to TRBJ2-1, with TRBD2 matching 12 bases. This CDR3 comprises 13 residues. Per the germline V gene, CDR1 is SGHTA and CDR2 is FQGNSA. V dropped 7 bases and J dropped 9; count of bases not matched to a gene: 4. The CDR3 spells CASTLTSGGEQFF. The CDR3 bases are TGTGCCAGCACCTTGACTAGCGGGGGTGAGCAGTTCTTC.